This T cell receptor (beta chain) was captured in a study of early T cells in non-severe SARS-CoV-2 infection. Overall study: It was bulk RNA from unsorted whole blood that was sequenced, and the chains were unpaired. Whole-study findings and limits: Lookups in VDJdb leaned toward anti-spike CD8 responses and missed private and CD4 specificities.

Researchers attached unique molecular identifiers to individual cDNA molecules. Via MiXCR, TCRdb re-called the 5' RACE reads, giving one row per CDR3 protein. The data contain tens of thousands of distinct CDR3 sequences, approximately 5.1% of them singletons. There are many counts of this clonotype. The antigen is not known. An end of the junction differs from the germline gene, which may be a read error. The CDR3 has 13 amino acids. Material: whole blood. V and J are TRBV12-3 or TRBV12-4 and TRBJ2-7; 9 bases map to TRBD2. This clonotype originated in an adult who was a healthcare worker with PCR-confirmed SARS-CoV-2 infection or an uninfected control (not recorded which). The CDR3 nucleotides read TGTGCTAGCAGAGCGGGAGGCCCCTACGAGCAGTACTTC. This translates into CASRAGGPYEQYF.